What follows are 9 T cell receptor beta chains derived from one specimen sequenced in a study of blood T cell repertoires in COVID-19. Data came from immunoSEQ multiplex PCR; TCRdb stores just in-frame clones and leaves some out. The sample lists about 500,000 clones, roughly 87% seen once, with 0.7% in the top ten. The sequenced sample was PBMCs or T cells enriched from blood (not recorded which). Source of these receptors: a woman aged 18-30 years who had recovered from COVID-19.

About this clone itself: This sample also contains other DNA sequences that code for the same CDR3. The chain has TRBV27 and TRBJ2-7, with 7 bases matching TRBD2. V trimming: 4 bases; J trimming: 7 bases; junction bases outside the gene matches: 1. The CDR3 has 11 amino acids. Germline CDR1 is MNHEY and CDR2 is SMNVEV (reference sequence). DNA for the CDR3: TGTGCCAGCAGTTGGGGGGGAGAGCAGTACTTC. Translated: CASSWGGEQYF.

The CDR3 region is CAASGGMNTEAFF. The DNA of the CDR3 is TGTGCCGCCTCAGGGGGTATGAACACTGAAGCTTTCTTT. The rearrangement links TRBV7-2 to TRBJ1-1, with 7 nucleotides matching TRBD1. This CDR3 spans 13 amino acids. Germline CDR1 SGHTA, CDR2 FQGNSA. Trimming cost V 11 bases and J 0 bases; bases outside gene matches: 6.

The chain carries TRBV27 and TRBJ2-7, with a possible D match to TRBD1 (5 bases). Germline values: CDR1 MNHEY, CDR2 SMNVEV (reference sequence). Deletions cut 6 bases from V and 6 bases from J, with 9 bases between. The CDR3 consists of 11 residues. The CDR3 spells CASRQGAEQYF. As DNA, the CDR3 is TGTGCCAGCAGGCAAGGGGCCGAGCAGTACTTC.

The chain has TRBV5-1 and TRBJ2-3; the match to TRBD2 covers 12 bases. The CDR3 loop spans 19 amino acids. Germline V lookup: CDR1 SGHRS, CDR2 YFSETQ. J was trimmed by 1 base and V by 1 base; bases with no gene match: 10. The CDR3 sequence: CASSLLGTSGRLGTDTQYF. The CDR3 DNA reads TGCGCCAGCAGCTTGCTCGGGACTAGCGGGCGGTTGGGCACAGATACGCAGTATTTT.

V gene TRBV11-2 combines with J gene TRBJ1-1, with D perhaps TRBD1 (6 bases). Trimming took off 1 base at V and 0 bases at J, with 15 bases between the two ends. CDR3 size: 17 residues. Germline CDR1 is SGHAT and CDR2 is FQNNGV. The DNA for the CDR3 is TGTGCCAGCAGCTTAGTAGGGGGAGTGGTGCTGAACACTGAAGCTTTCTTT. Its translation is CASSLVGGVVLNTEAFF. Full variable domain (outside the CDR3, taken from reference TRBV11-2 and TRBJ1-1): EAGVAQSPRYKIIEKRQSVAFWCNPISGHATLYWYQQILGQGPKLLIQFQNNGVVDDSQLPKDRFSAERLKGVDSTLKIQPAKLEDSAVYLCASSLVGGVVLNTEAFFGQGTRLTVV.

This clone was recorded many times. CDR3 amino acids: CASSQAEASKREQYF. The CDR3 region has the DNA TGTGCCAGCAGCCAAGCGGAGGCTAGTAAACGAGAGCAGTACTTC. The rearrangement joins TRBV3-1 (or the pseudogene TRBV3-2) to TRBJ2-7; a possible D gene is TRBD2 (5 bases). Germline V gene data show CDR1 as LGHDT and CDR2 as YNNKEL (reference sequence). CDR3 size: 15 residues. V lost 1 base to trimming and J lost 7 bases, with 17 bases between them.

The chain links TRBV7-2 to TRBJ1-2; possibly TRBD1 for D (6 bases). Trimming left V 7 bases short and J 4 bases short, with 16 bases between. Germline V lookup: CDR1 SGHTA, CDR2 FQGNSA. This CDR3 comprises 14 residues. The CDR3 here is CASTGGHQGYGYTF. The DNA of the CDR3 is TGTGCCAGCACCGGGGGGCATCAGGGCTATGGCTACACCTTC.

The chain is built from TRBV18 and TRBJ2-3; D gene ambiguous. V lost 6 bases, J lost 2 bases, and 6 bases lay in between. Germline-derived CDR1 and CDR2 are KGHSH and LQKENI. CDR3 length: 12 amino acids. For the CDR3, the DNA is TGTGCCAGCTCTCCCTACACAGATACGCAGTATTTT. This translates into CASSPYTDTQYF. The complete variable domain, with remaining parts taken from reference TRBV18 and TRBJ2-3, reads NAGVMQNPRHLVRRRGQEARLRCSPMKGHSHVYWYRQLPEEGLKFMVYLQKENIIDESGMPKERFSAEFPKEGPSILRIQQVVRGDSAAYFCASSPYTDTQYFGPGTRLTVL.

The chain joins TRBV5-1 to TRBJ1-5; no firm D call. Germline CDR1 and CDR2: SGHRS and YFSETQ. This CDR3 is built from 14 residues. Trimming left V 4 bases short and J 3 bases short, with 11 bases between. The CDR3 loop is CASSTGQDNQPQHF. CDR3 bases: TGCGCCAGCAGCACCGGCCAGGACAATCAGCCCCAGCATTTT.